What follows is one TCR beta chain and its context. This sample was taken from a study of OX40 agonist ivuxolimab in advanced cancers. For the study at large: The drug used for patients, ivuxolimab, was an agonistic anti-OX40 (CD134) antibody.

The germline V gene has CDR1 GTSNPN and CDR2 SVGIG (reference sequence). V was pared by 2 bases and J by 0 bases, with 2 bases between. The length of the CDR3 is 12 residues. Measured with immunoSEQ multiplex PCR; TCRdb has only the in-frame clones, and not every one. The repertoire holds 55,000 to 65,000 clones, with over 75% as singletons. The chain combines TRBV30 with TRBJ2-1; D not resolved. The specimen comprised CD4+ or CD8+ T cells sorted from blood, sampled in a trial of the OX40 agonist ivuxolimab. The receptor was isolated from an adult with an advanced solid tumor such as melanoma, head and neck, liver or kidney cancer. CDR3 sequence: CAWSYSYNEQFF. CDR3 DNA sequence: TGTGCCTGGAGTTACTCCTACAATGAGCAGTTCTTC.